This T cell receptor beta chain was observed in a study of control samples from healthy donors and cancer patients. TCRdb keeps only in-frame clones here, not all; method: immunoSEQ multiplex PCR. The sample gives around 180,000 clones, around 88% of which show up once; nearly 5% is in the top ten. The CDR3 is made up of 17 amino acids. V was pared by 0 bases and J by 8 bases, with 19 bases between. Germline loops: CDR1 KGHDR, CDR2 SFDVKD. The receptor was isolated from a woman in her twenties or thirties in good health. Sequencing was performed on blood. This sequence joins TRBV24-1 and TRBJ2-4; a weak D match, TRBD1 (5 bases). The CDR3 spells CATSDLRVRQIMYIQYF. The DNA for the CDR3 is TGTGCCACCAGTGATTTGAGGGTACGACAGATCATGTACATTCAGTACTTC.